Given below is one T cell receptor (beta chain) in context. In this sample, this clone turned up once. Its antigen has not been determined. Per-base qualities were not stored, and no clone one base away is much larger. These data belong to a study of cytomegalovirus exposure and HLA in healthy donors (dated by TCRdb to 2017 to 2019). Study-level background: In an earlier analysis of under 600 of the donors, 250 to 350 Gb of sequence data and 100 million or so unique TCR beta sequences from roughly 180 million T cells were reported. In a later analysis, previously published TCR beta repertoires from about 670 donors were re-analyzed and high-resolution HLA genotyping was added so that TCR occurrence patterns could be studied. In an earlier analysis of around 540 of the donors, high-throughput TCR beta sequencing was used to judge whether each TCR beta V gene segment behaved as functional or pseudogenic. Genome-wide SNP genotypes for about 60% of the roughly 700 donors were used in a later genetic analysis, which treated that subset as a discovery cohort. The T cell repertoires of around 730 subjects were profiled by immunosequencing and related to cytomegalovirus serostatus. Because of strong linkage in the cohort, roughly 5 DR-DQ haplotypes were treated as single units for association and clustering. The later analysis used no new phenotypic data to find candidate immune exposures, relying instead on TCR beta sequences and their occurrence across donors. To predict cytomegalovirus infection status, the study combined high-throughput TCR immunosequencing, statistical association of individual TCRs with disease status, and machine learning. The number of donors typed differed by locus, with about 620-630 for A, B, C, DRB1 and DQB1, around 520 for DQA1, under 610 for DPA1, and some 470 for DPB1. A separate validation cohort of 90 to 150 different subjects was used in addition to the 666-subject first cohort. The study was designed to test whether signatures of past pathogen exposure could be identified by cataloging public T cell receptors. Alongside the repertoire data, information on donor age, sex, ethnicity and CMV serostatus was compiled. An early release that covered some 630 HLA-typed donors contained 300 to 350 gigabases of sequencing data and roughly 84 million unique TCR sequences. Class I and class II HLA loci were covered by the typing at four-digit resolution. Across 398 genotyped donors of the cohort, an average of about 240,000 unique TCR beta nucleotide sequences per donor were sequenced, and 15% to 20% of those sequences were non-productive. Of the roughly 400 genotyped donors, approximately 83% fell in the genetic ancestry cluster associated with self-reported Caucasian donors. Every repertoire in the discovery cohort had been generated on one and the same sequencing platform. Overall results and qualifications from the work: HLA typing was unavailable for some donors at each locus, so association tests used only the typed subset. Correlated functional status among segregating V segments might be attributable to linkage disequilibrium, but an unknown experimental factor could not be ruled out. In a later genetic analysis, a missense DCLRE1C variant was associated with V-gene and J-gene trimming of TCR beta chains, and the association was replicated in an independent cohort. According to a later analysis, most CMV-associated TCR beta chains appeared to be HLA-restricted, and the HLA associations seemed to be driven largely by CMV exposure. In vitro tests confirmed that a few of the cytomegalovirus-associated TCR beta chains recognize cytomegalovirus antigens. A further reported finding was that TCR beta sequences accurately predicted the HLA-A and HLA-B alleles for most subjects in the first cohort. Cytomegalovirus status was reported to be diagnosed by the classifier with high specificity and sensitivity in both the original and validation cohorts. Only TCR beta chains were sequenced in this cohort, and the absence of alpha or paired-chain data limited detectable features. According to a later analysis, parvovirus B19, influenza, CMV and Epstein-Barr virus appeared linked to several top co-occurrence clusters. In the study, roughly 160 TCR beta chains were listed as associated with cytomegalovirus. In a later analysis, TCR association rates were found to vary across HLA loci, with the most associated TCRs seen for DRB1 alleles and the fewest for HLA-C alleles. Some IMGT-functional V segments, including TRBV6-2 and TRBV6-3, could not be distinguished by the 87-base-pair reads and were therefore excluded. In a later genetic analysis, fewer N-insertions in productive TCRs were reported among donors in an Asian-associated ancestry cluster than the roughly 700-donor mean. In a later analysis, HLA-associated TCR beta chains were found to be more clonally expanded and to have lower generation probabilities than equally common non-associated chains. A group of highly shared sequence variants was considered likely to be a technical artifact of the sequencing pipeline. It was suggested by the authors that the approach could potentially be generalized to other disease states and immunological phenotypes. When HLA alleles, especially DR and DQ, strongly co-occurred, attributing TCR associations to individual alleles was difficult. Across donors, most TCR sequences were observed very rarely, whereas some public TCRs were present in many individuals. A later analysis associated 16,951 TCR beta sequences with specific HLA alleles at a false discovery rate of 0.05. The presence/absence analyses assumed that sequencing depth was roughly uniform across donors, and that assumption may not be true. In an earlier analysis of approximately 590 of the donors, most TCR beta V segments appeared in productive rearrangements about 87% or about 30% of the time, broadly matching IMGT annotations. Because counts were too low, seventeen rarely observed V segments, including chromosome 9 orphons, were excluded from the earlier analysis of 587 of the donors. Immune exposure information for the cohort was limited to CMV serostatus.

CDR1 SEHNR and CDR2 FQNEAQ are derived from the germline V gene (reference sequence). From cysteine to phenylalanine, the CDR3 is 13 amino acids long. Only the CDR3 DNA is retained, 39 bases long and in frame from the first base. V is cut back by 1 base and J by 6 bases, with 2 bases in the junction unmatched. The method behind the library was the immunoSEQ multiplex PCR assay. A mixture of 60 forward primers for TCR Vbeta segments and 13 reverse primers for TCR Jbeta segments was used in the multiplex PCR. The CDR3 region of rearranged TCR beta genes was amplified from genomic DNA with a multiplex PCR assay. Amplified TCR beta libraries were sequenced as 87-base-pair reads on the Illumina HiSeq System. The original methods were these. In a later analysis, 80 million or so unique TCR beta chains were counted across the 650 to 700 repertoires, and approximately 11 million of these chains were shared by at least two donors. Raw reads were error-corrected and collapsed into unique sequences by a nearest-neighbor algorithm in which closely related sequences were merged to remove PCR and sequencing errors. To assign V, D and J gene segments, CDR3 sequences were aligned to IMGT reference sequences. For a sequence to be retained, a match of at least six nucleotides to both a V gene segment and a J gene segment was required. A rearrangement counted as productive if the CDR3 had no stop codons and remained in frame with V and J, and every other rearrangement counted as non-productive. CDR3 was defined according to IMGT convention as the region running from the second conserved V-encoded cysteine to the conserved J-encoded phenylalanine. The earlier analysis of approximately 500 of the donors excluded sequences that lacked an unambiguous match to a single V gene segment. In an earlier analysis of some 590 of the donors, a V segment was called functional when productive rearrangements were above 56.7%, and segregating when the standard deviation between donors exceeded 5%. A statistical classification framework was built for diagnosing cytomegalovirus status from the catalog of TCR beta chain sequences. V and J gene assignment, in a later analysis, came from comparing TCR nucleotide sequences with IMGT/GENE-DB human TR gene sequences. In a later analysis, CDR3 sequences and most-parsimonious VDJ recombination scenarios were assigned using the TCRdist pipeline. A later analysis defined each TCR beta chain by its CDR3 amino acid sequence plus V-gene family, and excluded reads lacking a unique V-gene family. As a way to deal with suspected cross-contamination and a sequencing artifact, a later analysis dropped approximately 570 nucleotide sequences that were highly shared and had low generation probability. A later analysis calculated a clonal expansion index for each public chain from normalized within-repertoire ranks of inferred template counts. In a later analysis, generation probabilities were computed with a VDJ recombination model fitted to out-of-frame rearrangements, and the resulting probabilities were checked against IGoR. Hypergeometric tests were used in a later analysis to score TCR-TCR, TCR-HLA and TCR-CMV co-occurrence, with a repertoire-size bias correction applied to the TCR pairs. To estimate false discovery rates, a later analysis permuted the HLA or CMV assignments 20 times. In a later analysis, co-occurring TCRs were grouped using DBSCAN, and TCRdist sequence similarity was added for clustering within HLA-allele-positive subsets. For co-occurrence clustering, repertoires with fewer than 30,000 or more than 120,000 public chains were excluded, along with five repertoires with anomalous nucleotide sharing. Imported from immuneACCESS, the table was reduced by TCRdb to in-frame sequences with V and J called. These copies leave out some clones; in studies compared against another copy, an unresolved V gene accounts for under half, and the cause of the remainder is not known. V and J calls and clone size are as listed in that table; D and trimming were resolved from the DNA. This sample has about 140,000 clones in its table, and around 82% of those were observed once. Nearly 7% of the sample belongs to the ten largest clones.

In total, roughly 710 healthy bone marrow donors made up the cohort. At the time of sampling, all cohort members were nominally healthy, though unrecorded immune exposures were likely present. The donor tested CMV seropositive, placing the donor among the approximately 290 seropositive members of the cohort. A peripheral blood sample was collected from each donor, and TCR beta sequencing was performed on peripheral blood mononuclear cells. Genomic DNA was extracted from the blood cell samples with the Qiagen DNeasy Blood Extraction Kit. Material: PBMCs. The rearrangement joined TRBV7-9 to TRBJ1-1; TRBD1 aligns with 7 central bases. The source of this sequence is a man aged 40-55 years in good health and CMV-seropositive. CDR3 loop: CASSLDDRAEAFF. In nucleotides, the sequence is TGTGCCAGCAGCTTAGATGACAGGGCTGAAGCTTTCTTT.